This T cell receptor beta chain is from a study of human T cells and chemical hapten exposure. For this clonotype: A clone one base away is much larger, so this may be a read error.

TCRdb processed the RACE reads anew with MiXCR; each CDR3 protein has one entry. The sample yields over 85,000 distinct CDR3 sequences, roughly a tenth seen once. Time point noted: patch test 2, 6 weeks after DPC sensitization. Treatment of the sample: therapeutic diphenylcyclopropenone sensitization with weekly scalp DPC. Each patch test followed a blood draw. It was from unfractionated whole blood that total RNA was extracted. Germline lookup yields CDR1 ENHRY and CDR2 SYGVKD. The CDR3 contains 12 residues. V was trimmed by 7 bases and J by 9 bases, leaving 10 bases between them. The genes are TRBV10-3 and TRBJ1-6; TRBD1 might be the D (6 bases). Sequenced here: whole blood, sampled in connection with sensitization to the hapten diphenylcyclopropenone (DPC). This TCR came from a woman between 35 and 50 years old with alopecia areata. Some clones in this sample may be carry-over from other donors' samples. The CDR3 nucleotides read TGTGCCATCAACGGACAGATTTCACCCCTCCACTTT. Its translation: CAINGQISPLHF.